This TCR beta chain derives from a study of blood T cell repertoires in COVID-19. Study-wide background: Sources were T cells, B-cell-depleted T cells, or PBMCs; the material itself was cDNA or gDNA.

Germline V CDR1 and CDR2: LNHNV, YYDKDF (reference sequence). The CDR3 is 13 amino acids. The germline V and J ends were trimmed by 1 base and 0 bases, with 4 bases remaining between them. TCRdb's copy holds only in-frame clones and misses some; the assay was immunoSEQ multiplex PCR. The repertoire holds tens of thousands of clones, with about four fifths as singletons. This clone was counted a few times. This sequence joins TRBV15 and TRBJ2-7; D uncertain. This receptor was taken from a man in his 70s with acute or convalescent COVID-19. The sample taken for sequencing was peripheral blood. The CDR3 loop is CATSRGASYEQYF. The CDR3 DNA follows: TGTGCCACCAGCAGAGGCGCCTCCTACGAGCAGTACTTC.